The clone carrying this T cell receptor beta chain was detected a few times. A much larger clonotype is one base distant, so this may be a read error. The CDR3 is 17 residues long. Germline CDR1 MDHEN, CDR2 SYDVKM. Trimming took 5 bases from V and 2 from J; bases not matched to a gene: 13. The data stem from a study of T cells in Graves' hyperthyroidism and ophthalmopathy. Researchers amplified the TCR beta CDR3 regions from RNA transcripts. The primer set for the first-round RT-PCR of the TCR CDR3 was HTBI. Using its own MiXCR run on the multiplex PCR reads, TCRdb lists one record per CDR3 protein. The table lists approximately 360,000 distinct CDR3 sequences, approximately 15% of them singletons. Investigators excluded patients with uncontrolled infection, other autoimmune disease, pregnancy or lactation. Diagnoses were made from clinical symptoms, serum measures (thyroxine and TRAb), thyroid ultrasound and orbital computed tomography. Predating any ophthalmopathy symptoms, the blood sample was taken at first hyperthyroidism diagnosis.

The source material was blood. The chain carries TRBV28 and TRBJ2-3; 7 nucleotides match TRBD2. The sequence derives from a woman under 30 with Graves' hyperthyroidism that later progressed to Graves' ophthalmopathy. CDR3 loop: CASSPRPTGGVTDTQYF. The CDR3 DNA reads TGTGCCAGCAGTCCCAGGCCAACGGGAGGAGTCACAGATACGCAGTATTTT. The whole variable domain, filled in from reference TRBV28 and TRBJ2-3, reads DVKVTQSSRYLVKRTGEKVFLECVQDMDHENMFWYRQDPGLGLRLIYFSYDVKMKEKGDIPEGYSVSREKKERFSLILESASTNQTSMYLCASSPRPTGGVTDTQYFGPGTRLTVL.